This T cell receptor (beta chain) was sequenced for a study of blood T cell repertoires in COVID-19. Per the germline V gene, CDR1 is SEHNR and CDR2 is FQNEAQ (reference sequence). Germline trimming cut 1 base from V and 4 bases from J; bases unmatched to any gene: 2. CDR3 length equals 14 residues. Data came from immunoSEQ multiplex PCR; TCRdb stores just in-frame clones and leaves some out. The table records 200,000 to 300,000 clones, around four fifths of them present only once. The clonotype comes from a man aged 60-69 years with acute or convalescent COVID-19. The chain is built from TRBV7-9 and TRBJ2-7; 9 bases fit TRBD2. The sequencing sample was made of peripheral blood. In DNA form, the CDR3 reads TGTGCCAGCAGCTTAGGACTAGCGGATTACGAGCAGTACTTC. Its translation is CASSLGLADYEQYF.